A single sample is the source of the 12 T cell receptor beta chains below, sequenced in a study of T cells in Graves' hyperthyroidism and ophthalmopathy. The TCR beta CDR3 regions underwent amplification using RNA transcripts as the source. When the TCR CDR3 underwent first-round RT-PCR, the HTBI primer set was used. TCRdb independently ran MiXCR on the multiplex PCR reads; one entry per CDR3 protein. This sample has 300,000 to 400,000 distinct CDR3 sequences; around 20% occur once, and the top ten carry less than 45%. Input material: blood. These receptors all come from a man younger than 35 with Graves' ophthalmopathy.

This clonotype was seen a few times. The V gene is TRBV18, the J gene TRBJ2-3; D possibly corresponds to TRBD1 (6 bases). CDR1 is KGHSH and CDR2 is LQKENI in the germline V gene. The CDR3 consists of 15 residues. Trimming left V 4 bases short and J 5 bases short, with 16 bases between. CDR3 in amino acids: CASSRQGSAQDTQYF. DNA of the CDR3: TGTGCCAGCTCACGGCAGGGGAGCGCCCAAGATACGCAGTATTTT. Together with reference TRBV18 and TRBJ2-3, the CDR3 gives the full variable domain: NAGVMQNPRHLVRRRGQEARLRCSPMKGHSHVYWYRQLPEEGLKFMVYLQKENIIDESGMPKERFSAEFPKEGPSILRIQQVVRGDSAAYFCASSRQGSAQDTQYFGPGTRLTVL.

This clonotype was observed at least ten times. This chain links TRBV20-1 with TRBJ2-7, with D perhaps TRBD1 or TRBD2 (6 bases each). Germline lookup yields CDR1 DFQATT and CDR2 SNEGSKA (reference sequence). The germline V and J ends were trimmed by 6 bases and 4 bases, with 19 bases remaining between them. The CDR3 is made up of 14 amino acids. CDR3 DNA: TGCAGTGCCCCCCCGCCCCGGGGGCGGTACGAGCAGTACTTC. Protein sequence: CSAPPPRGRYEQYF.

V and J are TRBV24-1 and TRBJ1-5, with D possibly being TRBD1 (6 bases). The V and J ends lost 4 bases and 8 bases respectively, with 14 bases between them. The CDR3 is made up of 14 amino acids. Germline CDR1 KGHDR, CDR2 SFDVKD. The CDR3 loop reads CATSEGRTEEPQHF. The DNA of the CDR3 is TGTGCCACCAGTGAGGGGAGGACAGAAGAGCCCCAGCATTTT.

This clonotype was detected many times. The V call is TRBV28, the J call TRBJ2-5; D not certain. Germline CDR1 MDHEN, CDR2 SYDVKM. Trimming cost V 6 bases and J 5 bases, with 10 bases left between them. The CDR3 totals 12 residues. Here the CDR3 reads CASSLDGETQYF. CDR3 DNA sequence: TGTGCCAGCAGCCTGGACGGGGAGACCCAGTACTTC.

The rearrangement joins TRBV24-1 to TRBJ2-5; maybe TRBD2 (5 bases). This CDR3 contains 16 residues. V lost 5 bases and J lost 5, with 20 bases in between. Germline V gives CDR1 KGHDR, CDR2 SFDVKD. The DNA for the CDR3 is TGTGCCACCAGTGGAGGCCCGGGAAGGGCTGGGGAGACCCAGTACTTC. Translation: CATSGGPGRAGETQYF.

This clonotype was picked up many times. The V and J genes are TRBV12-3 or TRBV12-4 and TRBJ2-2; D remains unclear. The length of the CDR3 is 14 residues. V was pared by 2 bases and J by 6 bases, with 10 bases between. The CDR3 reads CASSLKESAGELFF. In DNA, the CDR3 is TGTGCCAGCAGTTTAAAAGAATCGGCCGGGGAGCTGTTTTTT.

The chain links TRBV20-1 to TRBJ2-1, with 10 bases matching TRBD2. The CDR3 totals 18 residues. Trimming took 1 base from V and 5 from J; bases not matched to a gene: 14. CDR1 and CDR2 from the germline V gene are DFQATT and SNEGSKA (reference sequence). Here the CDR3 DNA reads TGCAGTGCTAGAGGGGGGAAGGTAGCGGGGGGCCAAGACAATGAGCAGTTCTTC. It is translated as CSARGGKVAGGQDNEQFF.

The table lists this clonotype with many counts. The V call is TRBV7-9, the J call TRBJ1-1; D may be TRBD1 (6 bases). Trimming cost V 1 base and J 3 bases, with 21 bases left between them. Germline CDR1 is SEHNR and CDR2 is FQNEAQ (reference sequence). This CDR3 has 18 residues. CDR3 region: CASSLGGGDTTVYTEAFF. The CDR3 DNA sequence: TGTGCCAGCAGCTTAGGGGGGGGGGACACGACGGTATACACTGAAGCTTTCTTT.

With respect to this clonotype: A much larger clone differs from this one at a single base, so this may be a read error. This rearrangement joins TRBV6-5 to TRBJ2-5; D gene ambiguous. The ends were cut back, 4 bases at V and 4 bases at J, with 19 bases in the middle. CDR3 length: 16 residues. CDR1 is MNHEY, CDR2 SVGAGI, per germline. The CDR3 here is CASSSYGAIDGETQYF. The CDR3 DNA reads as TGTGCCAGCAGTTCCTACGGAGCGATAGACGGAGAGACCCAGTACTTC.

This clonotype came up a few times. This sequence joins TRBV5-5 and TRBJ2-3, with 12 bases identical to TRBD1. J lost 2 bases, V lost 0 bases, and 1 base had no gene match. The CDR3 is 16 amino acids. Germline CDR1 and CDR2: SGHKS and YYEKEE (reference sequence). The CDR3 sequence is CASSLVGQGATDTQYF. The CDR3 bases are TGTGCCAGCAGCTTGGTGGGACAGGGGGCCACAGATACGCAGTATTTT.

CDR3 sequence: CASSVPGQGAPLNEKLFF. DNA for the CDR3: TGTGCCAGCAGTGTACCGGGACAGGGGGCGCCCCTTAACGAAAAACTGTTTTTT. The rearrangement joins TRBV2 to TRBJ1-4, with 12 bases aligning to TRBD1. J lost 8 bases, V lost 4 bases, and 14 bases had no gene match. The length of the CDR3 is 18 residues. Germline-derived CDR1 and CDR2 are SNHLY and FYNNEI.

This clonotype was counted many times. The V and J genes are TRBV6-1 and TRBJ2-7, with 12 bases aligning to TRBD2. CDR1 and CDR2 from the germline V gene are MNHNS and SASEGT. The J segment lost 2 bases and the V segment lost 6 bases, leaving 5 bases of the junction unmatched. The CDR3 consists of 15 residues. The DNA for the CDR3 is TGTGCCAGCAGCCAACTAGCGGGGGGAACCTACGAGCAGTACTTC. It yields the protein CASSQLAGGTYEQYF.